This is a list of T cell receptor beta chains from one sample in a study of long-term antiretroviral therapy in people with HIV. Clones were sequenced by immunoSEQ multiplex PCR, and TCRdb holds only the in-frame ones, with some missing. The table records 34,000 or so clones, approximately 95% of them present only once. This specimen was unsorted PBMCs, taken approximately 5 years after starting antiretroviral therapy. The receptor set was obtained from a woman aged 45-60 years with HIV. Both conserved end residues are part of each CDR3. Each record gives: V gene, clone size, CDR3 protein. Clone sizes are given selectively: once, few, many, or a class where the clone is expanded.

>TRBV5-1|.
CASSQGTYTDTQYF
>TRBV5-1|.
CASSLSPTGGYSGANVLTF
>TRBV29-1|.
CSVGRGSYEQYF
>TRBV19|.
CASSIGSQYEQYF
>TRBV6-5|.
CASSAGSFWSEGYTF
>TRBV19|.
CASSIGRNSGANVLTF
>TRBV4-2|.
CASSRDISSGNTIYF
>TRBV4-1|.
CASSHPGQGGNTIYF
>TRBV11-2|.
CASSLGPGQAYEQYF
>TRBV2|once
CASSRQGLGETQYF
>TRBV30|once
CAWRPTGFSTNEKLFF
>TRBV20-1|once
CSARINEKLFF
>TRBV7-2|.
CASSFPAGQGGGYTF
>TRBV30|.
CAQDLGGYYGYTF
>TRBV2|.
CATSPGQGSTDTQYF
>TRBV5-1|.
CASSRSRDTQYF
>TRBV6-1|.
CASNRETGRYEQYF
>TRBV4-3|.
CASSQVSGYSTDTQYF
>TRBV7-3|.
CASSRQLNTGELFF
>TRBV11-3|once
CASSLEGSDSPLHF
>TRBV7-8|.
CASSPGQGWTEAFF
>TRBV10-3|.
CAISDFTGHGYTF
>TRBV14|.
CASSLRQGTPPLHF
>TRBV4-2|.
CASSPLGGNTEAFF